Listed here are 25 T cell receptor beta chains from one sample, sequenced in a study of response to subunit inactivated influenza vaccine. In TCRdb, the RT-PCR reads were re-called with MiXCR into one record per CDR3 protein. The sample lists over 750,000 distinct CDR3 sequences; about 20% were seen once. Sequencing used PBMCs from blood, obtained 5 days after vaccination. The receptors originated from a middle-aged man who received an inactivated influenza vaccine.

The chain has TRBV11-2 and TRBJ1-2; 7 bases agree with TRBD1. Germline lookup yields CDR1 SGHAT and CDR2 FQNNGV. The V gene end was trimmed by 1 base and the J gene end by 10 bases; junction bases not matched to a gene: 12. The CDR3 consists of 15 residues. CDR3 nucleotides: TGTGCCAGCAGCTTAGGGGTGGACAGGAATGAAGACTACACCTTC. This codes for CASSLGVDRNEDYTF.

The J gene is TRBJ2-2, the V gene TRBV19; 8 bases line up with TRBD1. Losses at the gene ends were 8 bases for V and 7 bases for J; bases not matched to a gene: 3. The CDR3 runs to 12 residues. Germline V CDR1 and CDR2: LNHDA, SQIVND (reference sequence). The CDR3 spells CASSTGGGELFF. The CDR3 nucleotides read TGTGCCAGTTCTACAGGGGGCGGGGAGCTGTTTTTT.

This clonotype appeared a few times. The chain employs TRBV20-1 and TRBJ2-7; TRBD1 matches 9 bases. The CDR3 is 15 amino acids. CDR1 is DFQATT, CDR2 SNEGSKA, per germline (reference sequence). V shed 4 bases, J shed 4 bases, and the junction held 11 bases outside the gene matches. CDR3 DNA sequence: TGCAGTGCTACCCCCCCGGGACAGGGAGGTTACGAGCAGTACTTC. It codes for CSATPPGQGGYEQYF.

This clonotype was counted a few times. The gene calls are TRBV20-1 and TRBJ2-2, with TRBD1 as a possible D gene (6 bases). V dropped 6 bases and J dropped 8 bases, with 10 bases sitting between them. The CDR3 spans 11 residues. The germline CDR1 and CDR2 sequences are DFQATT and SNEGSKA (reference sequence). CDR3 residues: CSAMDSGELFF. The DNA for the CDR3 is TGCAGTGCCATGGACAGTGGGGAGCTGTTTTTT.

V gene TRBV29-1 combines with J gene TRBJ1-1; 7 bases agree with TRBD1. Trimming at V came to 6 bases and at J to 1 base, leaving 5 bases not matched to a gene. CDR1 and CDR2 (germline): SQVTM, ANQGSEA. This CDR3 is built from 13 residues. The CDR3 loop reads CSVTGQTNTEAFF. The CDR3 nucleotides are TGCAGCGTGACGGGACAGACGAACACTGAAGCTTTCTTT.

This clonotype was seen more than once but under ten times. V usage is TRBV10-3 and J usage is TRBJ1-1; perhaps TRBD1 as D (5 bases). The germline V and J ends were trimmed by 3 bases and 1 base, with 6 bases remaining between them. The CDR3 loop spans 13 amino acids. Germline V gene data show CDR1 as ENHRY and CDR2 as SYGVKD. The CDR3 DNA follows: TGTGCCATCAGTGACAGGGCGAACACTGAAGCTTTCTTT. Translating gives CAISDRANTEAFF.

This clonotype appeared a few times. The chain links TRBV6-2 or TRBV6-3 to TRBJ2-5, with 10 bases aligning to TRBD1. V dropped 3 bases and J dropped 5; count of bases not matched to a gene: 3. Per germline, CDR1 MNHEY and CDR2 SVGEGT. The CDR3 covers 14 residues. The CDR3 sequence is CASSYAGQGETQYF. DNA of the CDR3: TGTGCCAGCAGTTATGCGGGACAGGGGGAGACCCAGTACTTC.

This chain joins TRBV7-2 and TRBJ2-1, with unresolved D. The CDR3 extends over 13 amino acids. Trimming took off 2 bases at V and 9 bases at J, with 11 bases between the two ends. Germline CDR1 reads SGHTA; CDR2 reads FQGNSA. The CDR3: CASSLSGLGEQFF. The DNA for the CDR3 is TGTGCCAGCAGCTTATCTGGTTTGGGTGAGCAGTTCTTC.

Only a few counts were recorded for this clonotype. V gene TRBV6-2 or TRBV6-3 combines with J gene TRBJ1-1; D not certain. CDR1 and CDR2 from the germline V gene are MNHEY and SVGEGT. Deletions cut 4 bases from V and 1 base from J, with 10 bases between. The CDR3 is made up of 14 amino acids. The CDR3 protein is CASSFPTRNTEAFF. DNA of the CDR3: TGTGCCAGCAGTTTTCCTACACGGAACACTGAAGCTTTCTTT.

This clonotype came up a few times. The chain has TRBV15 and TRBJ1-6; 7 nucleotides match TRBD1. The CDR3 is 15 residues long. The germline gives CDR1 LNHNV, CDR2 YYDKDF (reference sequence). Unmatched junction bases numbered 3, after V lost 0 bases and J lost 7 bases. CDR3 nucleotides: TGTGCCACCAGCAGAGATAAACAGGGGAATTCACCCCTCCACTTT. Amino acid sequence: CATSRDKQGNSPLHF.

The chain carries TRBV6-1 and TRBJ1-3, with a weak D call TRBD1 (5 bases). V was shortened by 6 bases and J by 4 bases, with 16 bases between the two germline ends. The CDR3 covers 15 residues. Germline V gives CDR1 MNHNS, CDR2 SASEGT. CDR3 nucleotide sequence: TGTGCCAGCAGCCCCGGTGGGGGGACCGGAAACACCATATATTTT. It encodes CASSPGGGTGNTIYF.

The rearrangement links TRBV4-2 to TRBJ2-3; D ambiguous. Germline CDR1 LGHNA, CDR2 YNFKEQ. V lost 0 bases and J 5 bases, leaving 6 bases between the germline ends. This CDR3 region has 13 residues. In nucleotides, the CDR3 is TGTGCCAGCAGCCAAGACCAGCGAGATACGCAGTATTTT. It codes for CASSQDQRDTQYF.

In its sample, this clonotype was seen a few times. The genes are TRBV28 and TRBJ1-5, with D maybe TRBD1 (5 bases). Germline V gene sequence: CDR1 MDHEN, CDR2 SYDVKM. The CDR3 covers 14 residues. V was pared by 3 bases and J by 6 bases, with 12 bases between. The CDR3 coding sequence is TGTGCCAGCAGTTTCGGGGCAGTTGTTCAGCCCCAGCATTTT. Translated: CASSFGAVVQPQHF.

The chain joins TRBV12-3 or TRBV12-4 to TRBJ2-2, with D hard to call. This CDR3 comprises 12 residues. The V gene lost 7 bases and the J gene lost 5 bases, with 8 bases spanning the gap. CDR3 nucleotides: TGTGCCAGCATCACTTCTACCGGGGAGCTGTTTTTT. It specifies CASITSTGELFF.

The rearrangement joins TRBV10-2 to TRBJ2-7; the D is unclear. Trimming shortened V by 2 bases and J by 2 bases, and 13 bases separated the two germline ends. The CDR3 spans 15 residues. Germline lookup yields CDR1 WSHSY and CDR2 SAAADI. The CDR3 DNA reads TGCGCCAGCAGTGAGCCCCCGCGGATTACCTACGAGCAGTACTTC. It yields the protein CASSEPPRITYEQYF.

The chain has TRBV7-2 and TRBJ2-3, with D perhaps matching TRBD2 (5 bases). Germline CDR1 reads SGHTA; CDR2 reads FQGNSA. The CDR3 totals 14 residues. Trimming shortened V by 4 bases and J by 6 bases, and 14 bases separated the two germline ends. CDR3 amino acids: CASSSRLGADTQYF. The CDR3 DNA sequence: TGTGCCAGCAGCTCGCGGTTGGGAGCTGATACGCAGTATTTT. The full variable domain, in which reference TRBV7-2 and TRBJ2-3 provide the parts outside the CDR3, is GAGVSQSPSNKVTEKGKDVELRCDPISGHTALYWYRQSLGQGLEFLIYFQGNSAPDKSGLPSDRFSAERTGGSVSTLTIQRTQQEDSAVYLCASSSRLGADTQYFGPGTRLTVL.

The sample holds a few counts of this clonotype. The chain combines TRBV4-2 with TRBJ2-7; 7 positions match TRBD1. The CDR3 extends over 13 amino acids. Germline CDR1 LGHNA, CDR2 YNFKEQ. The J segment lost 7 bases and the V segment lost 0 bases, leaving 3 bases of the junction unmatched. CDR3 sequence (DNA): TGTGCCAGCAGCCAAGAGACAGGGAGAGAGCAGTACTTC. Its protein is CASSQETGREQYF.

This clonotype was picked up many times. V and J are TRBV4-1 and TRBJ1-4; 9 bases agree with TRBD1. The CDR3 is 17 amino acids. Germline CDR1 MGHRA, CDR2 YSYEKL. V dropped 7 bases and J dropped 0; count of bases not matched to a gene: 9. The CDR3 protein is CASTGTGILATNEKLFF. CDR3 DNA sequence: TGCGCCAGCACCGGGACAGGGATTCTTGCAACTAATGAAAAACTGTTTTTT.

This clonotype was counted between two and nine times. The genes are TRBV19 and TRBJ2-1; 7 nucleotides align to TRBD1. J was trimmed by 3 bases and V by 5 bases; bases with no gene match: 4. Germline V gene lookup returns CDR1 LNHDA and CDR2 SQIVND (reference sequence). The CDR3 length is 14 residues. The CDR3 DNA reads TGTGCCAGTAGTCCCTGGGACAGCTACAATGAGCAGTTCTTC. Its protein product is CASSPWDSYNEQFF.

The gene calls are TRBV25-1 and TRBJ2-7; the D is unclear. Germline V gene sequence: CDR1 MGHDK, CDR2 SYGVNS. Trimming removed 1 base at V and 6 bases at J, with 13 bases between. This CDR3 spans 14 amino acids. Here the CDR3 reads CASSELDGRIEQYF. The CDR3 nucleotides are TGTGCCAGCAGTGAATTAGACGGCCGGATCGAGCAGTACTTC.

This clonotype appeared a few times. This chain uses TRBV7-9 with TRBJ2-5; 7 bases line up with TRBD2. From germline, CDR1 is SEHNR and CDR2 FQNEAQ (reference sequence). The CDR3 loop spans 14 amino acids. The V gene end was trimmed by 4 bases and the J gene end by 2 bases; junction bases not matched to a gene: 4. The CDR3 here is CASSSHSGQETQYF. The CDR3 nucleotides are TGTGCCAGCAGCTCCCATAGCGGGCAAGAGACCCAGTACTTC.

The chain joins TRBV6-2 or TRBV6-3 to TRBJ2-3; D may correspond to TRBD1 or TRBD2 (5 bases each). With 6 bases removed from V and 2 bases from J, the gap between germline ends came to 15 bases. Germline assignment: CDR1 MNHEY and CDR2 SVGEGT. The CDR3 has 15 residues. The CDR3 reads CASSVIGTNTDTQYF. The DNA for the CDR3 is TGTGCCAGCAGCGTAATCGGGACGAACACAGATACGCAGTATTTT.

The J gene is TRBJ2-1, the V gene TRBV7-9, with 9 bases matching TRBD2. CDR3 length: 16 amino acids. Germline CDR1 reads SEHNR; CDR2 reads FQNEAQ (reference sequence). After removal of 2 bases from V and 4 bases from J, the junction contained 6 bases not matched to a gene. For the CDR3, the DNA is TGTGCCAGCAGCTTAAACCTAGCGGGACTTTACAATGAGCAGTTCTTC. It translates to CASSLNLAGLYNEQFF.

This rearrangement joins TRBV29-1 to TRBJ1-3; D gene ambiguous. V was trimmed by 3 bases and J by 0 bases, leaving 6 bases between them. CDR1 is SQVTM, CDR2 ANQGSEA, per germline. The CDR3 has 13 residues. The CDR3 coding sequence is TGCAGCGTTGATCCAGTCTCTGGAAACACCATATATTTT. Its protein is CSVDPVSGNTIYF.

The genes are TRBV12-3 or TRBV12-4 and TRBJ2-1; D perhaps matches TRBD2 (6 bases). Trimming left V 6 bases short and J 8 bases short, with 17 bases between. The CDR3 spans 14 residues. CDR3: CASSPGTPIYEQFF. In DNA form, the CDR3 reads TGTGCCAGCAGCCCCGGGACTCCTATTTATGAGCAGTTCTTC.